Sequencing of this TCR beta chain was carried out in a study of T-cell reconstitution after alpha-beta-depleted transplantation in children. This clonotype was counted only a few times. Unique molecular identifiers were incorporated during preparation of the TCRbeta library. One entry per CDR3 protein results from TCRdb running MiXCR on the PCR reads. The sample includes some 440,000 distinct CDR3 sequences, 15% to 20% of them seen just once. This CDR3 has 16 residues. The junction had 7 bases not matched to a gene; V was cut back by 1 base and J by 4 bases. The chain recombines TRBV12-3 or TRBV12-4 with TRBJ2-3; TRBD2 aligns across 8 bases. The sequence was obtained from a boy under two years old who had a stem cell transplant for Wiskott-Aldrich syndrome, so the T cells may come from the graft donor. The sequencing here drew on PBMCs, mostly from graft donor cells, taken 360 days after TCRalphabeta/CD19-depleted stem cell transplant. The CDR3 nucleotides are TGTGCCAGCAGTTTAGGGATTAGCGGGAACGCAGATACGCAGTATTTT. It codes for CASSLGISGNADTQYF.